The present T cell receptor (beta chain) was sequenced within a study of cytotoxic CD8 clonotypes in ibrutinib-treated CLL. Points from the study as a whole: Relative to age-matched healthy donors, clonality at baseline was higher, and it tracked circulating CD8+ T-cell counts. Whereas clonality rose at ibrutinib response, it declined toward baseline at progression.

Here immunoSEQ multiplex PCR was the method, and the copy in TCRdb shows in-frame clones only, minus some. This sample has about 160,000 clones; 70% to 85% occur once, and the top ten carry about 1.9%. Worth noting for this clone: Its matching antigen is unknown.

Germline CDR1 MDHEN, CDR2 SYDVKM. V shed 6 bases and J shed 0 bases, with 21 bases lying between them. CDR3 size: 18 residues. The receptor's source is a human donor with chronic lymphocytic leukemia. The rearrangement uses TRBV28 and TRBJ1-3; TRBD1 is a possible D gene (5 bases). The starting material was PBMCs, obtained after 12 months of ibrutinib treatment. The DNA for the CDR3 is TGTGCCAGCAGACCGGGGGGTCGGGGCTGGGACTCTGGAAACACCATATATTTT. Its translation: CASRPGGRGWDSGNTIYF.